This TCR beta chain was identified during a study of molecular identifiers for immune sequencing clone quantification. MiXCR, applied by TCRdb to the PCR reads, yields one record per CDR3 protein. This table has about 330,000 distinct CDR3 sequences, 24% appearing once. There are 15 residues in the CDR3. V gave up 4 bases and J gave up 6 bases; unmatched junction bases: 7. Germline CDR1 and CDR2: MGHRA and YSYEKL. This TCR was sampled from a human donor in good health. Some libraries in this study had Jurkat cell RNA spiked in. The V gene is TRBV4-1, the J gene TRBJ2-1, with 9 bases identical to TRBD1. The sequenced sample consisted of naive CD8+ T cells from blood, with Jurkat cell RNA spiked in. Indicated subset: FACS-sorted CD8+CD4-CCR7+CD45RA+ naive T cells. The CDR3 DNA is TGCGCCAGCAGCCCCCGAGAGGACAGGGGCAATGAGCAGTTCTTC. Residues: CASSPREDRGNEQFF.